The next 13 T cell receptor beta chains were all read from a single sample in a study of cytomegalovirus exposure and HLA in healthy donors. PCR involved 60 Vbeta and 13 Jbeta primers. The table came from immunoSEQ multiplex PCR; TCRdb's copy has only in-frame clones and leaves some out. The table has under 150,000 clones, around 78% seen once. Sequenced input: PBMCs. The receptor source for this set is a woman aged 40 to 55 in good health and CMV-seronegative.

The chain recombines TRBV5-6 with TRBJ2-3, with TRBD2 matching over 10 bases. The CDR3 consists of 14 residues. Trimming removed 4 bases from V and 3 bases from J; junction bases left unmatched: 2. Germline-derived CDR1 and CDR2 are SGHDT and YYEEEE. The chain's CDR3 is CASSGTSATDTQYF. As DNA, the CDR3 is TGTGCCAGCAGCGGGACTAGCGCTACAGATACGCAGTATTTT.

V gene TRBV5-6 combines with J gene TRBJ1-1; no definite D call. This CDR3 region has 12 residues. V was clipped by 3 bases and J by 6 bases, with 9 bases between them. Per germline, CDR1 SGHDT and CDR2 YYEEEE. The CDR3 DNA follows: TGTGCCAGCAGCTATGAAGCCGCTGAAGCTTTCTTT. It specifies CASSYEAAEAFF.

V and J are TRBV28 and TRBJ2-7; 11 bases line up with TRBD2. The trim removed 4 bases at V and 3 bases at J, leaving 8 bases unmatched. CDR1 and CDR2 from the germline V gene are MDHEN and SYDVKM. This CDR3 contains 16 residues. DNA of the CDR3: TGTGCCAGCAGTTACTCCGGGACTAGCGGAAACTACGAGCAGTACTTC. This translates into CASSYSGTSGNYEQYF.

The chain is built from TRBV2 and TRBJ1-4; D might be TRBD1 (6 bases). The germline gives CDR1 SNHLY, CDR2 FYNNEI. V lost 6 bases to trimming and J lost 7 bases, with 18 bases between them. The CDR3 contains 15 residues. The CDR3 nucleotides are TGTGCCAGCAGAGGGGGAACAGGGTTTGGTGAAAAACTGTTTTTT. This sequence encodes CASRGGTGFGEKLFF.

Regarding this clone: The sample holds other DNA sequences that translate to the same CDR3. V is TRBV12-5 and J is TRBJ1-5, with 9 bases fitting TRBD1. The CDR3 is 15 amino acids. Germline trimming cut 1 base from V and 6 bases from J; bases unmatched to any gene: 4. Germline V gene data show CDR1 as LGHNT and CDR2 as FRNRAP. For the CDR3, the DNA is TGTGCTAGTGGTTTGGGTACAGGGGGCATTCAGCCCCAGCATTTT. Translated: CASGLGTGGIQPQHF. The whole variable domain, remainder taken from reference TRBV12-5 and TRBJ1-5, is DARVTQTPRHKVTEMGQEVTMRCQPILGHNTVFWYRQTMMQGLELLAYFRNRAPLDDSGMPKDRFSAEMPDATLATLKIQPSEPRDSAVYFCASGLGTGGIQPQHFGDGTRLSIL.

This clone was recorded once. The V gene is TRBV5-1, the J gene TRBJ1-3, with 7 bases identical to TRBD1. From germline, CDR1 is SGHRS and CDR2 YFSETQ. The V and J ends lost 0 bases and 2 bases, in that order; junction bases with no gene match: 2. This CDR3 region has 15 residues. CDR3 amino acids: CASSLAGQPGNTIYF. The CDR3, as DNA: TGCGCCAGCAGCTTGGCGGGACAGCCTGGAAACACCATATATTTT.

This clone was seen more than once but under ten times. Mismatch with germline at one junction end may stem from a read error. The rearrangement links TRBV7-9 to TRBJ1-2; 7 nucleotides align to TRBD1. The V gene's germline CDR1 is SEHNR and CDR2 FQNEAQ (reference sequence). CDR3 length: 16 amino acids. CDR3 loop: CSSSLGLRHLGGGYTF. The CDR3 nucleotides read TGTTCCAGCAGCTTAGGACTAAGACACTTAGGGGGCGGCTACACCTTC.

This clone showed up just a few times. The chain is built from TRBV5-1 and TRBJ2-1; 7 nucleotides match TRBD1. The CDR3 length is 15 residues. The ends lost 4 bases at V and 12 bases at J; junction bases unmatched: 16. Germline loops: CDR1 SGHRS, CDR2 YFSETQ. Written as DNA, the CDR3 is TGCGCCAGCAGCCTGAGACAGGGATGGTCCATCCGGCAGTTCTTC. The encoded protein is CASSLRQGWSIRQFF.

This chain connects TRBV5-4 to TRBJ2-2, with D possibly TRBD2 on 6 matching bases. The CDR3 runs to 14 residues. The germline V gene has CDR1 SGHNT and CDR2 YYREEE (reference sequence). Trimming left V 4 bases short and J 6 bases short, with 13 bases between. The CDR3 reads CASSNPSGSGELFF. In nucleotides, the CDR3 is TGTGCCAGCAGCAACCCGAGCGGGTCCGGGGAGCTGTTTTTT.

This clone is a singleton in its sample. The chain joins TRBV14 to TRBJ2-6; no firm D call. The CDR3 is made up of 16 amino acids. Germline lookup yields CDR1 SGHDN and CDR2 FVKESK. Trimming left V 1 base short and J 2 bases short, with 9 bases between. The CDR3 region has the DNA TGTGCCAGCAGCCAAGGCTGGCCCCCTGGGGCCAACGTCCTGACTTTC. Translating gives CASSQGWPPGANVLTF.

About this clone: The same CDR3 can be traced to other DNA sequences in this sample. CDR3 in DNA: TGTGCCAGCTCACCGGGACAAGGGAATGAAAAACTGTTTTTT. This sequence encodes CASSPGQGNEKLFF. V and J are TRBV18 and TRBJ1-4, with D possibly TRBD1 on 6 matching bases. Germline V gives CDR1 KGHSH, CDR2 LQKENI. V gave up 3 bases and J gave up 5 bases, with 10 bases separating them. This CDR3 has 14 residues.

V usage is TRBV18 and J usage is TRBJ2-1, with 9 bases lining up with TRBD2. CDR3 length equals 17 residues. Germline assignment: CDR1 KGHSH and CDR2 LQKENI. With V trimmed by 5 bases and J by 1 base, 9 bases remained unmatched. The CDR3 DNA sequence: TGTGCCAGCTCAACTCGGGCAGCGGGGGGTTCCTACAATGAGCAGTTCTTC. It translates to CASSTRAAGGSYNEQFF. Variable domain in full (rest from reference TRBV18 and TRBJ2-1): NAGVMQNPRHLVRRRGQEARLRCSPMKGHSHVYWYRQLPEEGLKFMVYLQKENIIDESGMPKERFSAEFPKEGPSILRIQQVVRGDSAAYFCASSTRAAGGSYNEQFFGPGTRLTVL.

J is TRBJ2-1 and V is TRBV6-5; 10 nucleotides match TRBD1. Trimming at V came to 6 bases and at J to 6 bases, leaving 8 bases not matched to a gene. From germline, CDR1 is MNHEY and CDR2 SVGAGI. The CDR3 is made up of 15 amino acids. The CDR3 nucleotides are TGTGCCAGCAGCATGGGACAGGGGAGGGCCAATGAGCAGTTCTTC. Translation gives CASSMGQGRANEQFF.